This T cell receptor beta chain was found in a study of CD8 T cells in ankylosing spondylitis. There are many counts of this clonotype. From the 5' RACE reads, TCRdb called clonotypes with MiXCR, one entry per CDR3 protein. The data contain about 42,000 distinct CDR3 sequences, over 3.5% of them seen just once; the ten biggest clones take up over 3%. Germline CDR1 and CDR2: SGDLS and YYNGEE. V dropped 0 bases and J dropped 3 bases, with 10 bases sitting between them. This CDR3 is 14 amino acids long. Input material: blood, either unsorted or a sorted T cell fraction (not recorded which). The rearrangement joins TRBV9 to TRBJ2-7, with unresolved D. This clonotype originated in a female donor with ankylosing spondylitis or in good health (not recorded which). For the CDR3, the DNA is TGTGCCAGCAGCGTAGGGCCGAATGTCTACGAGCAGTACTTC. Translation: CASSVGPNVYEQYF. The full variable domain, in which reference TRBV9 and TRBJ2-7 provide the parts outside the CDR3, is DSGVTQTPKHLITATGQRVTLRCSPRSGDLSVYWYQQSLDQGLQFLIQYYNGEERAKGNILERFSAQQFPDLHSELNLSSLELGDSALYFCASSVGPNVYEQYFGPGTRLTVT.